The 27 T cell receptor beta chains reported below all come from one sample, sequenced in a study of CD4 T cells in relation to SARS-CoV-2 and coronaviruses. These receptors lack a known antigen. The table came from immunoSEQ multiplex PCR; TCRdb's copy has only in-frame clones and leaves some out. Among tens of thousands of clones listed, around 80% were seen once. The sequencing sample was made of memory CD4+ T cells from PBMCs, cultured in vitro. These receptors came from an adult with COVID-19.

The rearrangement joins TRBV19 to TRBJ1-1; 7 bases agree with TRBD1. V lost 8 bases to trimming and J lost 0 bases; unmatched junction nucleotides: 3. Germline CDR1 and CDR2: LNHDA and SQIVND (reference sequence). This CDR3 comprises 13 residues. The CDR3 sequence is CASGTAMNTEAFF. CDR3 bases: TGTGCCAGTGGGACAGCCATGAACACTGAAGCTTTCTTT.

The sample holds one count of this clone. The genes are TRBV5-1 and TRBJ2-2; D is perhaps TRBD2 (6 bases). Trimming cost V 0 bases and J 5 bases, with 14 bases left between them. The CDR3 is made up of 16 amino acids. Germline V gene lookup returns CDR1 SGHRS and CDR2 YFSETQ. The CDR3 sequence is CASSLAWAGLTGELFF. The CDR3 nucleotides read TGCGCCAGCAGCTTGGCCTGGGCGGGGCTTACCGGGGAGCTGTTTTTT.

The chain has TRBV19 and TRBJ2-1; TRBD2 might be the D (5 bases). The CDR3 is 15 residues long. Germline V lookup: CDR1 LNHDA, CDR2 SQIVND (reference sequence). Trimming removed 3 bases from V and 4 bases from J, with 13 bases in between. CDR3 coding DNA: TGTGCCAGTAGTATGACGACTAACCGTTACAATGAGCAGTTCTTC. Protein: CASSMTTNRYNEQFF.

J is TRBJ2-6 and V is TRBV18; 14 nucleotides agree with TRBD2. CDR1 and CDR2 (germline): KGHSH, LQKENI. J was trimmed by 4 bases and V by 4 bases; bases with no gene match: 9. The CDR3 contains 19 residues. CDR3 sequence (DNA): TGTGCCAGCTCACAGGGGACTAGCGGGAGACCGGGAGGGGCCAACGTCCTGACTTTC. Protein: CASSQGTSGRPGGANVLTF.

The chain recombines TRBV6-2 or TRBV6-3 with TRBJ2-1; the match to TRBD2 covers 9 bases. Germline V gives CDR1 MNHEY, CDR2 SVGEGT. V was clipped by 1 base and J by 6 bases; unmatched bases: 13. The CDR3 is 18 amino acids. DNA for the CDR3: TGTGCCAGCAGTTACTGGAATAGCGGGAGAAGAGGGCTCAATGAGCAGTTCTTC. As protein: CASSYWNSGRRGLNEQFF.

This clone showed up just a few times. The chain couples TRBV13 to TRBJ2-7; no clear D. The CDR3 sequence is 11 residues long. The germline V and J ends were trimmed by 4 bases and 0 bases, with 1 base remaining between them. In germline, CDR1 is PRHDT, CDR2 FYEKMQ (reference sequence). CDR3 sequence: CASSSSYEQYF. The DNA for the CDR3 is TGTGCCAGCAGCTCCTCCTACGAGCAGTACTTC.

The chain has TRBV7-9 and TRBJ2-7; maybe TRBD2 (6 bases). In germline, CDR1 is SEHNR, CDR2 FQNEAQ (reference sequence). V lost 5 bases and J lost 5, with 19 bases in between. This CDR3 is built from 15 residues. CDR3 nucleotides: TGTGCCAGCAGCAGATATCCTAGCGTAGTAGACGAGCAGTACTTC. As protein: CASSRYPSVVDEQYF.

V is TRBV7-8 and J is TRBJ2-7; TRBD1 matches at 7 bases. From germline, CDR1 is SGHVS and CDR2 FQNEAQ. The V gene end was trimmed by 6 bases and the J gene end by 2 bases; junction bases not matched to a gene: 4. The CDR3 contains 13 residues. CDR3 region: CASRPTGAYEQYF. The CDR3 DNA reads TGTGCCAGCAGGCCCACAGGGGCCTACGAGCAGTACTTC.

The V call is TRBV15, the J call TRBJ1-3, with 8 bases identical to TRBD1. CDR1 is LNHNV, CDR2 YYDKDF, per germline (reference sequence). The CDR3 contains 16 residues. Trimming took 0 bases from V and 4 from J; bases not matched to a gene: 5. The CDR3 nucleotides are TGTGCCACCAGCAGAGACCGGACAGGGTACGGAAACACCATATATTTT. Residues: CATSRDRTGYGNTIYF.

The CDR3 nucleotides are TGTGCCAGCAGCTCAACCCGACAGGGGACCGGGGAGCTGTTTTTT. Its translation is CASSSTRQGTGELFF. V usage is TRBV7-3 and J usage is TRBJ2-2; 8 bases align to TRBD1. Germline V gene sequence: CDR1 SGHTA, CDR2 FQGTGA. V gave up 4 bases and J gave up 5 bases; unmatched junction bases: 6. This CDR3 is 15 amino acids long.

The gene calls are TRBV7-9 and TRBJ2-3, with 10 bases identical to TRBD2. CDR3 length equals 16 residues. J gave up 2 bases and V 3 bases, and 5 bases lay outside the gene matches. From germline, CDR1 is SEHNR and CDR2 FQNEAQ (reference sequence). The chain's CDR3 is CASSFRTSGFTDTQYF. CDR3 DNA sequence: TGTGCCAGCAGCTTCAGGACTAGCGGTTTCACAGATACGCAGTATTTT.

CDR3 nucleotide sequence: TGTGCCAGCAGTTTTGACGGAGTTCAAGAGACCCAGTACTTC. As protein: CASSFDGVQETQYF. The J gene is TRBJ2-5, the V gene TRBV7-2; no clear D. Germline V gene sequence: CDR1 SGHTA, CDR2 FQGNSA. V gave up 6 bases and J gave up 2 bases, with 13 bases separating them. CDR3 length: 14 amino acids.

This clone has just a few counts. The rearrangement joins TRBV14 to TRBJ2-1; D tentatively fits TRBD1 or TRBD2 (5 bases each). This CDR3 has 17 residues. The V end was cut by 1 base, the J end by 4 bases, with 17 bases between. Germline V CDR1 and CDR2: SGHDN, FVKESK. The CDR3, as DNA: TGTGCCAGCAGCCAAGCCCTGGCAGGGAGAAGTTACAATGAGCAGTTCTTC. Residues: CASSQALAGRSYNEQFF.

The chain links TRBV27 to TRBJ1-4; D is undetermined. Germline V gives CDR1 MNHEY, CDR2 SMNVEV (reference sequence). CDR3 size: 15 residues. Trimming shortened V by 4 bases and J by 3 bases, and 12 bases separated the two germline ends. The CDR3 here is CASSSKGRPNEKLFF. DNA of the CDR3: TGTGCCAGCAGTTCGAAGGGCAGACCTAATGAAAAACTGTTTTTT.

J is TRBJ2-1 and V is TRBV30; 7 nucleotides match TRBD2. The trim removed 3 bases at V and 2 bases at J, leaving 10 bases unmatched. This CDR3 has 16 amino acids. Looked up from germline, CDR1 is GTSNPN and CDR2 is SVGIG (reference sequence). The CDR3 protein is CAWRPGGGRPYNEQFF. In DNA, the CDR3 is TGTGCCTGGAGGCCCGGGGGAGGGCGCCCCTACAATGAGCAGTTCTTC.

The CDR3 reads CASSLVGSQAKNIQYF. CDR3 in DNA: TGTGCCAGCAGCTTGGTGGGGAGTCAGGCCAAAAACATTCAGTACTTC. V and J are TRBV5-6 and TRBJ2-4, with D possibly being TRBD2 (5 bases). Trimming took off 0 bases at V and 1 base at J, with 11 bases between the two ends. CDR1 and CDR2 from the germline V gene are SGHDT and YYEEEE. CDR3 length equals 16 residues. The full variable domain, completed using reference TRBV5-6 and TRBJ2-4, is DAGVTQSPTHLIKTRGQQVTLRCSPKSGHDTVSWYQQALGQGPQFIFQYYEEEERQRGNFPDRFSGHQFPNYSSELNVNALLLGDSALYLCASSLVGSQAKNIQYFGAGTRLSVL.

The CDR3 region has the DNA TGTGCCAGCAGCTTTGCGGGAGGTCTCCCGGGAAGCACAGATACGCAGTATTTT. It encodes CASSFAGGLPGSTDTQYF. V and J are TRBV7-9 and TRBJ2-3, with 8 bases that match TRBD2. This CDR3 has 18 amino acids. In germline, CDR1 is SEHNR, CDR2 FQNEAQ (reference sequence). Trimming took 3 bases from V and 0 from J; bases not matched to a gene: 11. Looking up the rest from reference TRBV7-9 and TRBJ2-3 gives the full variable domain: DTGVSQNPRHKITKRGQNVTFRCDPISEHNRLYWYRQTLGQGPEFLTYFQNEAQLEKSRLLSDRFSAERPKGSFSTLEIQRTEQGDSAMYLCASSFAGGLPGSTDTQYFGPGTRLTVL.

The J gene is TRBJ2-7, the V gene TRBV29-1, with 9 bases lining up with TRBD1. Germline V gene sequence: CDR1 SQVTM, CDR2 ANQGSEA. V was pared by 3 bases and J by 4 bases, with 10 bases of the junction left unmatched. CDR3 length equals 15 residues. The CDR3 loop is CSVDEQGAGRYEQYF. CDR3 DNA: TGCAGCGTTGACGAACAGGGGGCTGGTAGGTACGAGCAGTACTTC.

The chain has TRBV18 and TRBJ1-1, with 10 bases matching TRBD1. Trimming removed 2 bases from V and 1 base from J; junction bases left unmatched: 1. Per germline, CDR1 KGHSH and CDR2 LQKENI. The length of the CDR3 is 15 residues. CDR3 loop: CASSPGDRGNTEAFF. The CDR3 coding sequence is TGTGCCAGCTCACCAGGGGACAGGGGGAACACTGAAGCTTTCTTT.

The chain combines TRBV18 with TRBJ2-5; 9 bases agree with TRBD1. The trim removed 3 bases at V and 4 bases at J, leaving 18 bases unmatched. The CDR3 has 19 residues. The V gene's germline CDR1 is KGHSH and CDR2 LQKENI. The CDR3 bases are TGTGCCAGCTCACCCAACGTCCCGGGACAGGGCCTAGTCCTAGAGACCCAGTACTTC. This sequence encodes CASSPNVPGQGLVLETQYF.

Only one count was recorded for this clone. The CDR3 protein is CASSVVTGVTEAFF. CDR3 in DNA: TGTGCCAGCAGCGTGGTGACAGGGGTCACTGAAGCTTTCTTT. V and J are TRBV9 and TRBJ1-1, with 8 bases that match TRBD1. This CDR3 contains 14 residues. Trimming at V came to 2 bases and at J to 4 bases, leaving 4 bases not matched to a gene. Germline assignment: CDR1 SGDLS and CDR2 YYNGEE.

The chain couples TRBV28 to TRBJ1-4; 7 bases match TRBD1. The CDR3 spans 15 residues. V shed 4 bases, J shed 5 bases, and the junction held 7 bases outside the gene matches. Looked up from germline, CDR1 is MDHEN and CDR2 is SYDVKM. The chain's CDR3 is CASSYGDSSNEKLFF. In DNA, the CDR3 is TGTGCCAGCAGTTATGGGGACAGCTCGAATGAAAAACTGTTTTTT.

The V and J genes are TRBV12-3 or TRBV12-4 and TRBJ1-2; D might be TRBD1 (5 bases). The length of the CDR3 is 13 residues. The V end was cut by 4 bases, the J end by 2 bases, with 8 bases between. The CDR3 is CASSWGRNYGYTF. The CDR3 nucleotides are TGTGCCAGCAGTTGGGGACGGAACTATGGCTACACCTTC.

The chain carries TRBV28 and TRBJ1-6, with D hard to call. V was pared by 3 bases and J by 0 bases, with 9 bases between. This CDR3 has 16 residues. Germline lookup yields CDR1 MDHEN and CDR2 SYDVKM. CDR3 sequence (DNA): TGTGCCAGCAGTTTCGGCGGTGTCTCCTATAATTCACCCCTCCACTTT. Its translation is CASSFGGVSYNSPLHF.

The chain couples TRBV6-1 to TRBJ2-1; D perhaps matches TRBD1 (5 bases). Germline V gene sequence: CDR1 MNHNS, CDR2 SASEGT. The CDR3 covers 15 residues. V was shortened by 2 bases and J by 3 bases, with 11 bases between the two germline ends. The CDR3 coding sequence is TGTGCCAGCAGTGAACAGGGTCTAAGCTACAATGAGCAGTTCTTC. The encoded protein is CASSEQGLSYNEQFF.

For the CDR3, the DNA is TGTGCCAGCAGCCAGTATGTGACTAGGGTTTCCTACGAGCAGTACTTC. Translated, it gives CASSQYVTRVSYEQYF. The chain employs TRBV3-1 (or the pseudogene TRBV3-2) and TRBJ2-7, with a tentative D call TRBD2 (6 bases). Germline CDR1 and CDR2: LGHDT and YNNKEL (reference sequence). Trimming pared 3 bases from V and 1 base from J, leaving 16 bases between. The CDR3 is 16 amino acids.

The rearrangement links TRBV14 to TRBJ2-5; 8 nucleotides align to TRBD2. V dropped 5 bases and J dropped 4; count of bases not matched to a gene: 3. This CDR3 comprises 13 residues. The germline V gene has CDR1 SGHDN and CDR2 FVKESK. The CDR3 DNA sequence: TGTGCCAGCAGCATCGGGGGGGGAGAGACCCAGTACTTC. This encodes CASSIGGGETQYF.